One sample yielded the 30 T cell receptor beta chains listed below, sequenced in a study of shared clonotypes between healthy human individuals. Sequencing was performed with immunoSEQ multiplex PCR; in TCRdb, only in-frame clones are kept and a portion is missing. The table includes 600,000 to 750,000 clones, 72% detected once. The sample taken for sequencing was memory CD4+ T cells sorted from blood. The subset is: CD45RA-negative fraction. The receptors were gathered from a woman in her twenties or thirties in good health.

V usage is TRBV5-1 and J usage is TRBJ1-1; D is possibly TRBD1 (6 bases). With 0 bases removed from V and 0 bases from J, the gap between germline ends came to 9 bases. The CDR3 covers 15 residues. Germline CDR1 is SGHRS and CDR2 is YFSETQ. The CDR3 nucleotides read TGCGCCAGCAGCTTGGAAGGGGGGTTGAACACTGAAGCTTTCTTT. This encodes CASSLEGGLNTEAFF.

The V call is TRBV6-1, the J call TRBJ2-3; the D is unclear. The CDR3 sequence is 13 residues long. The germline V gene encodes CDR1 MNHNS and CDR2 SASEGT. Trimming shortened V by 5 bases and J by 2 bases, and 8 bases separated the two germline ends. CDR3 sequence: CASSPGYTDTQYF. DNA of the CDR3: TGTGCCAGCAGTCCCGGATACACAGATACGCAGTATTTT.

The V and J genes are TRBV19 and TRBJ2-1; 10 nucleotides match TRBD2. The CDR3 spans 23 residues. V gave up 6 bases and J gave up 4 bases; unmatched junction bases: 30. The germline gives CDR1 LNHDA, CDR2 SQIVND (reference sequence). The CDR3 region has the DNA TGTGCCAGTAGAGCTCCAGGGGGCCGAAGCGGGAGGGCGTCAACATTCGGGTACAATGAGCAGTTCTTC. Protein: CASRAPGGRSGRASTFGYNEQFF.

The rearrangement uses TRBV12-5 and TRBJ1-5, with D unclear. V gave up 5 bases and J gave up 6 bases, with 20 bases separating them. Germline V gene sequence: CDR1 LGHNT, CDR2 FRNRAP. The CDR3 loop spans 16 amino acids. The CDR3 coding sequence is TGTGCTAGTGGTCCAACCCTCCCCATGGTCAGTCAGCCCCAGCATTTT. Encoded protein: CASGPTLPMVSQPQHF.

Comments on this clone: The sample carries other DNA sequences with the same CDR3. V is TRBV4-1 and J is TRBJ2-7; unclear D gene. Deletions cut 0 bases from V and 4 bases from J, with 7 bases between. From germline, CDR1 is MGHRA and CDR2 YSYEKL. This CDR3 comprises 13 residues. The CDR3 loop reads CASSQEYSYEQYF. CDR3 coding DNA: TGCGCCAGCAGCCAAGAGTACAGTTACGAGCAGTACTTC.

V usage is TRBV6-5 and J usage is TRBJ1-1; D possibly corresponds to TRBD1 (5 bases). Germline lookup yields CDR1 MNHEY and CDR2 SVGAGI. The V gene lost 7 bases and the J gene lost 11 bases, with 23 bases spanning the gap. There are 14 residues in the CDR3. CDR3 residues: CASTPTRGRAFAFF. CDR3 nucleotides: TGTGCCAGCACCCCCACCCGGGGCAGGGCCTTTGCTTTCTTT.

In nucleotides, the CDR3 is TGTGCCAGCTCACCTATCTGGGAGGGGCACTATGGCTACACCTTC. It codes for CASSPIWEGHYGYTF. This chain connects TRBV18 to TRBJ1-2, with a possible D match to TRBD1 (5 bases). The length of the CDR3 is 15 residues. V lost 3 bases and J 3 bases, leaving 14 bases between the germline ends. The germline gives CDR1 KGHSH, CDR2 LQKENI.

The gene calls are TRBV7-2 and TRBJ2-1; 12 bases match TRBD2. Germline loops: CDR1 SGHTA, CDR2 FQGNSA. CDR3 length: 17 residues. V lost 5 bases to trimming and J lost 7 bases; unmatched junction nucleotides: 12. CDR3 DNA sequence: TGTGCCAGCAGCACAGCCCCGCTAGCGGGAGGGCCGAATGAGCAGTTCTTC. This sequence encodes CASSTAPLAGGPNEQFF. The entire variable domain, with the rest obtained from reference TRBV7-2 and TRBJ2-1, is as follows: GAGVSQSPSNKVTEKGKDVELRCDPISGHTALYWYRQSLGQGLEFLIYFQGNSAPDKSGLPSDRFSAERTGGSVSTLTIQRTQQEDSAVYLCASSTAPLAGGPNEQFFGPGTRLTVL.

The chain is built from TRBV4-2 and TRBJ2-3; possibly TRBD2 for D (6 bases). This CDR3 has 15 residues. CDR1 and CDR2 from the germline V gene are LGHNA and YNFKEQ. Trimming took 1 base from V and 4 from J, leaving 12 bases between them. In nucleotides, the CDR3 is TGTGCCAGCAGCCAAGTGTCGGGAGACTCAGATACGCAGTATTTT. This sequence encodes CASSQVSGDSDTQYF.

Only a few counts were recorded for this clone. This sequence joins TRBV4-2 and TRBJ1-3; no reliable D call. V lost 0 bases and J lost 6, with 6 bases in between. CDR1 is LGHNA, CDR2 YNFKEQ, per germline. The CDR3 totals 13 residues. For the CDR3, the DNA is TGTGCCAGCAGCCAAGATCTCACAAACACCATATATTTT. It yields the protein CASSQDLTNTIYF.

This chain connects TRBV19 to TRBJ1-2; unclear D gene. CDR3 size: 15 residues. V lost 2 bases to trimming and J lost 2 bases, with 12 bases between them. Germline lookup yields CDR1 LNHDA and CDR2 SQIVND (reference sequence). CDR3 region: CASSILQEVNYGYTF. The CDR3 DNA is TGTGCCAGTAGTATATTACAAGAGGTGAACTATGGCTACACCTTC.

This clone was seen only a few times. The rearrangement links TRBV2 to TRBJ2-2; tentative D call: TRBD2 (6 bases). CDR3 length equals 14 residues. V dropped 8 bases and J dropped 3 bases, with 13 bases sitting between them. Germline V gives CDR1 SNHLY, CDR2 FYNNEI. This chain's CDR3 is CASWRDRDTGELFF. DNA for the CDR3: TGTGCCAGCTGGAGGGATAGGGACACCGGGGAGCTGTTTTTT.

This sequence joins TRBV27 and TRBJ1-1; D gene ambiguous. Germline CDR1 and CDR2: MNHEY and SMNVEV (reference sequence). V lost 3 bases, J lost 3 bases, and 8 bases lay in between. The CDR3 is 13 amino acids. Here the CDR3 reads CASSLIRDTEAFF. In DNA form, the CDR3 reads TGTGCCAGCAGTTTGATTCGGGACACTGAAGCTTTCTTT.

The CDR3 nucleotides are TGTGCCAGCAGGCATCACAATGAGCAGTTCTTC. Its translation is CASRHHNEQFF. J is TRBJ2-1 and V is TRBV28; D is unresolved. Between the trimmed V and J ends, which lost 6 bases and 5 bases, there was a span of 5 bases. Germline lookup yields CDR1 MDHEN and CDR2 SYDVKM. The CDR3 is 11 residues long. The variable domain in full, with the rest retrieved from reference TRBV28 and TRBJ2-1, is DVKVTQSSRYLVKRTGEKVFLECVQDMDHENMFWYRQDPGLGLRLIYFSYDVKMKEKGDIPEGYSVSREKKERFSLILESASTNQTSMYLCASRHHNEQFFGPGTRLTVL.

This clone was picked up a small number of times. The genes are TRBV25-1 and TRBJ1-1; 7 bases line up with TRBD1. Germline assignment: CDR1 MGHDK and CDR2 SYGVNS. The V gene end was trimmed by 3 bases and the J gene end by 1 base; junction bases not matched to a gene: 2. The CDR3 spans 14 residues. CDR3 residues: CASSDGTENTEAFF. The CDR3 DNA follows: TGTGCCAGCAGTGACGGGACAGAGAACACTGAAGCTTTCTTT.

This clone turned up a few times. The sample carries other DNA sequences with the same CDR3. The chain carries TRBV30 and TRBJ2-2; D not resolved. Germline V gene sequence: CDR1 GTSNPN, CDR2 SVGIG (reference sequence). Trimming shortened V by 4 bases and J by 4 bases, and 7 bases separated the two germline ends. The CDR3 is 12 amino acids. CDR3 sequence: CAWNGLTGELFF. The DNA of the CDR3 is TGTGCCTGGAACGGGCTCACCGGGGAGCTGTTTTTT.

This clone has a handful of counts. The chain has TRBV29-1 and TRBJ1-3; D ambiguous. There are 13 residues in the CDR3. Between the trimmed V and J ends, which lost 6 bases and 1 base, there was a span of 10 bases. Germline V gene sequence: CDR1 SQVTM, CDR2 ANQGSEA. The CDR3 reads CSVRVPSGNTIYF. Written as DNA, the CDR3 is TGCAGCGTGAGGGTACCTTCTGGAAACACCATATATTTT.

This sequence joins TRBV16 and TRBJ1-1; no clear D. Trimming left V 0 bases short and J 8 bases short, with 10 bases between. Germline V gives CDR1 KGHSY, CDR2 FQNENV. This CDR3 is built from 13 residues. The CDR3 protein is CASSQSVVGEAFF. The CDR3 bases are TGTGCCAGCAGCCAATCGGTAGTAGGCGAAGCTTTCTTT.

This sequence joins TRBV7-9 and TRBJ1-4; tentative D call: TRBD1 (6 bases). The CDR3 spans 15 residues. V lost 10 bases and J 3 bases, leaving 18 bases between the germline ends. The germline V gene encodes CDR1 SEHNR and CDR2 FQNEAQ (reference sequence). CDR3 amino acids: CATGGQGSANEKLFF. In nucleotides, the CDR3 is TGTGCCACCGGGGGGCAGGGGTCTGCTAATGAAAAACTGTTTTTT.

V usage is TRBV7-9 and J usage is TRBJ2-7; 8 bases match TRBD2. The V segment lost 3 bases and the J segment 6 bases; nucleotides outside the gene matches: 7. This CDR3 comprises 14 residues. CDR1 is SEHNR, CDR2 FQNEAQ, per germline (reference sequence). The DNA of the CDR3 is TGTGCCAGCAGCTTGACCGGGAGGGCCCTCGAGCAGTACTTC. This gives the protein CASSLTGRALEQYF.

This rearrangement joins TRBV6-5 to TRBJ2-7; TRBD1 aligns across 8 bases. Germline V lookup: CDR1 MNHEY, CDR2 SVGAGI. The CDR3 sequence is 12 residues long. The ends lost 8 bases at V and 5 bases at J; junction bases unmatched: 5. Here the CDR3 reads CASRTGSNEQYF. The CDR3 nucleotides read TGTGCCAGCCGGACAGGGTCCAACGAGCAGTACTTC.

The chain employs TRBV7-3 and TRBJ1-2; D remains unclear. Germline CDR1 is SGHTA and CDR2 is FQGTGA. This CDR3 is 14 amino acids long. V lost 6 bases and J 3 bases, leaving 14 bases between the germline ends. The DNA for the CDR3 is TGTGCCAGCAGAAGGCAGCGAACTGACTATGGCTACACCTTC. Its translation: CASRRQRTDYGYTF.

The chain recombines TRBV6-1 with TRBJ2-7; TRBD1 matches at 11 bases. The J segment lost 2 bases and the V segment lost 2 bases, leaving 5 bases of the junction unmatched. The V gene's germline CDR1 is MNHNS and CDR2 SASEGT. CDR3 length: 16 residues. CDR3 nucleotide sequence: TGTGCCAGCAGTGAATATCCGGGACAGGGGGCCTACGAGCAGTACTTC. This translates into CASSEYPGQGAYEQYF.

The chain combines TRBV27 with TRBJ2-1, with D hard to call. The germline V gene has CDR1 MNHEY and CDR2 SMNVEV (reference sequence). V lost 9 bases to trimming and J lost 0 bases, with 18 bases between them. This CDR3 contains 16 residues. CDR3 nucleotides: TGTGCCAGACTAATGGACCTCCTGAGCTCCTACAATGAGCAGTTCTTC. The encoded protein is CARLMDLLSSYNEQFF.

This clone has a single count. The chain links TRBV28 to TRBJ1-1, with TRBD1 identical over 12 bases. This CDR3 has 15 residues. CDR1 is MDHEN, CDR2 SYDVKM, per germline. The ends lost 6 bases at V and 5 bases at J; junction bases unmatched: 7. CDR3: CASRPGTGGRTEAFF. The CDR3 DNA sequence: TGTGCCAGCAGACCCGGGACAGGGGGCCGTACTGAAGCTTTCTTT.

V usage is TRBV2 and J usage is TRBJ2-1, with a weak D call TRBD2 (7 bases). CDR3 length: 14 amino acids. The germline V gene encodes CDR1 SNHLY and CDR2 FYNNEI. V gave up 7 bases and J gave up 5 bases, with 15 bases separating them. CDR3 sequence: CASMRPGGHNEQFF. The CDR3 DNA is TGTGCCAGCATGCGCCCCGGGGGGCACAATGAGCAGTTCTTC. The variable domain in full, with the rest retrieved from reference TRBV2 and TRBJ2-1, is EPEVTQTPSHQVTQMGQEVILRCVPISNHLYFYWYRQILGQKVEFLVSFYNNEISEKSEIFDDQFSVERPDGSNFTLKIRSTKLEDSAMYFCASMRPGGHNEQFFGPGTRLTVL.

CDR3 nucleotide sequence: TGTGCCAGCAGTTTATACGGGGAGAACGAGCAGTACTTC. Its protein is CASSLYGENEQYF. This chain links TRBV27 with TRBJ2-7, with a weak D call TRBD2 (5 bases). Trimming took off 1 base at V and 5 bases at J, with 9 bases between the two ends. From germline, CDR1 is MNHEY and CDR2 SMNVEV (reference sequence). The CDR3 runs to 13 residues.

The V call is TRBV14, the J call TRBJ2-7, with 8 bases matching TRBD1. CDR1 is SGHDN and CDR2 is FVKESK in the germline V gene. The ends lost 1 base at V and 2 bases at J; junction bases unmatched: 4. The CDR3 sequence is 15 residues long. CDR3 nucleotide sequence: TGTGCCAGCAGCCAAGGCCAGGGACAGGCCTACGAGCAGTACTTC. Translation: CASSQGQGQAYEQYF.

There are a few counts of this clone. V usage is TRBV5-4 and J usage is TRBJ1-1; maybe TRBD1 (6 bases). V dropped 6 bases and J dropped 0 bases, with 12 bases sitting between them. The CDR3 contains 14 residues. Germline V gene sequence: CDR1 SGHNT, CDR2 YYREEE (reference sequence). The CDR3 sequence is CASNPGQLNTEAFF. DNA for the CDR3: TGTGCCAGCAACCCCGGACAGCTGAACACTGAAGCTTTCTTT.

The chain couples TRBV5-1 to TRBJ2-2; TRBD2 matches at 8 bases. Germline V gene lookup returns CDR1 SGHRS and CDR2 YFSETQ. Germline trimming cut 3 bases from V and 7 bases from J; bases unmatched to any gene: 8. The CDR3 has 15 residues. The CDR3 protein is CASSSTAGAGGELFF. The CDR3, as DNA: TGCGCCAGCAGCTCAACAGCGGGAGCTGGCGGGGAGCTGTTTTTT.